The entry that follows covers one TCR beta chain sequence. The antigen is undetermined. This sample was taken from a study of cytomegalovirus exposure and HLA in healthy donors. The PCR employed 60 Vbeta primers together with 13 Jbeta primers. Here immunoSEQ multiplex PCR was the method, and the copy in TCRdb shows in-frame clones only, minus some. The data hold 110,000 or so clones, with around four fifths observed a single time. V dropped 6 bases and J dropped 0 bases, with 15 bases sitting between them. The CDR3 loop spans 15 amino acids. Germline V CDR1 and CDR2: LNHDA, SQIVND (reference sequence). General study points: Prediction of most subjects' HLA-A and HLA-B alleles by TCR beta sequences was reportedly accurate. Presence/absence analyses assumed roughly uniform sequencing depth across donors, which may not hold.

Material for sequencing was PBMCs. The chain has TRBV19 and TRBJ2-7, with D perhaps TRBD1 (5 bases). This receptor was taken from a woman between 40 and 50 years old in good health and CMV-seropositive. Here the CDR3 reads CASSLGQGVSYEQYF. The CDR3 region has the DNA TGTGCCAGTAGCCTCGGGCAGGGCGTCTCCTACGAGCAGTACTTC. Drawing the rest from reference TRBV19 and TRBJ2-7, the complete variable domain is DGGITQSPKYLFRKEGQNVTLSCEQNLNHDAMYWYRQDPGQGLRLIYYSQIVNDFQKGDIAEGYSVSREKKESFPLTVTSAQKNPTAFYLCASSLGQGVSYEQYFGPGTRLTVT.